This TCR beta chain was captured by sequencing in a study of OX40 agonist ivuxolimab in advanced cancers. Turning to the study itself: A diagnosis of hepatocellular carcinoma, melanoma, renal cell or head and neck cancer was present in dose-escalation patients. Partial responses occurred in Three dose-escalation patients, one with hepatocellular carcinoma and two with cutaneous melanoma. Notes on the study in general: Clonal expansion was seen in CD4+ and CD8+ blood T cells by week 6 at 0.1 to 3.0 mg/kg.

On this clone itself: Its cognate antigen is unknown.

The CDR3 has 13 amino acids. CDR1 is GTSNPN, CDR2 SVGIG, per germline (reference sequence). V gave up 3 bases and J gave up 8 bases; unmatched junction bases: 7. Sequencing was performed with immunoSEQ multiplex PCR; in TCRdb, only in-frame clones are kept and a portion is missing. The table lists about 74,000 clones, approximately 88% of them singletons, with approximately 2.1% in the top ten. This chain uses TRBV30 with TRBJ1-2; 9 bases align to TRBD1. The sample in question was CD4+ or CD8+ T cells sorted from blood, obtained in a trial of the OX40 agonist ivuxolimab. The receptor was derived from an adult with an advanced solid tumor such as melanoma, head and neck, liver or kidney cancer. The CDR3 coding sequence is TGTGCCTGGAGGGACCGGGACAGGGACGGCTACACCTTC. Its protein product is CAWRDRDRDGYTF.